This TCR beta chain was observed in a study of T cell repertoires in cytomegalovirus infection. In the study overall: Shared public TCR beta signatures pointed to both CMV infection and a matching HLA type.

As regards this clonotype: Its antigen is currently unknown.

MiXCR, applied by TCRdb to the reads, yields one record per CDR3 protein. The top ten clones hold around 15% of a sample with about 890,000 distinct CDR3 sequences, around 32% of them seen once. The CDR3 has 16 amino acids. Between the trimmed V and J ends, which lost 2 bases and 0 bases, there was a span of 9 bases. Germline V gives CDR1 SGHKS, CDR2 YYEKEE (reference sequence). The V and J genes are TRBV5-5 and TRBJ2-6, with D perhaps TRBD2 (5 bases). The sample consisted of cultured CD8+ T cells from PBMCs, taken from culture after CMV antigen stimulation. The clonotype originates from a human donor in good health (CMV status not recorded). Some clones in this sample may be carry-over from other donors' samples. The chain's CDR3 is CASSFRGSSGANVLTF. For the CDR3, the DNA is TGTGCCAGCAGCTTCCGGGGATCCTCTGGGGCCAACGTCCTGACTTTC.